This TCR beta chain derives from a study of identical twins. TCRdb analysed the 5' RACE reads with MiXCR anew, one entry per CDR3 protein. Among approximately 190,000 distinct CDR3 sequences listed, less than 20% were seen once. The sample was also reused in another study, on T cells expressing NK-cell markers. As reported in that work: The TCR beta repertoires were obtained from sorted CD3+CD56+NKG2C+, CD3+CD56+NKG2C- and CD3+CD56-NKG2C+ T cells. Several donors likewise had their CD3+CD56-NKG2C+ fraction led by these clonotypes.

Sequenced material: CD8+ T cells sorted from blood. This clonotype originated in a woman younger than 35 in good health.

CDR3 bases: TGTGCCAGCAGTCGGACAGGGCGAGCCTTCAATGAGCAGTTCTTC. Translating it yields CASSRTGRAFNEQFF. J is TRBJ2-1 and V is TRBV28; TRBD1 matches at 8 bases. CDR1 and CDR2 (germline): MDHEN, SYDVKM. The CDR3 is 15 amino acids. J was trimmed by 6 bases and V by 5 bases; bases with no gene match: 9.